This entry concerns a single T cell receptor beta chain. Data came from immunoSEQ multiplex PCR; TCRdb stores just in-frame clones and leaves some out. The sample has about 97,000 clones, about 89% seen once; the top ten hold about 7.1%. Each of the patients experienced relapse following autologous stem cell transplantation, and their brentuximab vedotin exposure differed. Germline lookup yields CDR1 SGHVS and CDR2 FQNEAQ. V was pared by 4 bases and J by 2 bases, with 3 bases of the junction left unmatched. The CDR3 spans 14 residues. The data belong to a study of PD-1 blockade in classical Hodgkin lymphoma.

J is TRBJ2-3 and V is TRBV7-8, with 7 bases aligning to TRBD1. Here the sequenced sample was peripheral blood mononuclear cells (PBMCs), taken before the second cycle of nivolumab. The TCR comes from a human donor with classical Hodgkin lymphoma. For the CDR3, the DNA is TGTGCCAGCAGCTCAGACAGGGACACAGATACGCAGTATTTT. Its translation is CASSSDRDTDTQYF.